This T cell receptor beta chain was sequenced for a study of blood T cell repertoires in COVID-19. Study at large: Samples came from the United States, Italy and Spain, spanning acute and convalescent COVID-19. In each case, the material was cDNA or gDNA derived from T cells, B-cell-depleted T cells, or PBMCs.

Authors' methods: By means of reference gene primer amplification, nucleated cell counts were estimated. Generated by immunoSEQ multiplex PCR, the TCRdb table keeps only in-frame clones and is missing some. That table furnishes V, J and clone size, whereas the DNA furnished D and trimming. The data hold hundreds of thousands of clones, with 70% to 80% observed a single time. The source of this sequence is a woman over 75 with acute or convalescent COVID-19. The sequenced sample consisted of peripheral blood.

The chain's CDR3 is CASSRTGNTGELFF. The CDR3 DNA reads TGTGCCAGCAGCCGGACAGGGAACACCGGGGAGCTGTTTTTT. J is TRBJ2-2 and V is TRBV6-6; 7 nucleotides align to TRBD1. The germline V gene encodes CDR1 MNHNY and CDR2 SVGAGI (reference sequence). This CDR3 contains 14 residues. J gave up 1 base and V 6 bases, and 2 bases lay outside the gene matches.